What follows is one TCR beta chain and its context. The antigen remains unidentified. This entry comes from a study of blood T cells in healthy people across ages. Notes on the study in general: Long-lived and aged donors differed, with more naive CD4+ cells and higher diversity in the long-lived. Using unsorted PBMCs precluded a conclusive naive versus antigen-experienced comparison.

It was with a sample-barcoded 5' primer and a J-beta primer mix that a second PCR of about 6 to 12 cycles was run. Individual samples furnished no less than 3 million CDR3-containing paired-end reads apiece. TCRdb passed the 5' RACE reads through MiXCR, listing each CDR3 protein once. This sample has some 1 million distinct CDR3 sequences; roughly 45% occur once, and the top ten carry 18%. Sequenced: blood. This clonotype was obtained from an older woman in good health.

As DNA, the CDR3 is TGCAGCGTTGAAGATTCGTCCCTCGGACAGGGGACAAACTATGGCTACACCTTC. The encoded protein is CSVEDSSLGQGTNYGYTF. The chain recombines TRBV29-1 with TRBJ1-2; 9 positions agree with TRBD1. Germline CDR1 reads SQVTM; CDR2 reads ANQGSEA. Losses at the gene ends were 0 bases for V and 2 bases for J; bases not matched to a gene: 13. CDR3 size: 18 residues.